This TCR beta chain comes out of a study of cytomegalovirus exposure and HLA in healthy donors. CDR3 size: 14 residues. The V end was cut by 4 bases, the J end by 0 bases, with 9 bases between. In germline, CDR1 is MDHEN, CDR2 SYDVKM. The PCR used 60 Vbeta and 13 Jbeta primers. Some clones are missing from TCRdb's copy, which holds only in-frame ones; the method was immunoSEQ multiplex PCR. The sample records 130,000 to 150,000 clones, 60% to 85% being singletons. A word on this clone: No antigen is known for it.

Study-level findings and limits: Per published reports, the classifier diagnosed cytomegalovirus status with high specificity and sensitivity. Apart from CMV serostatus, no immune exposure information was available. It was likely that a cluster of highly shared sequence variants was a sequencing artifact. V segments that were indistinguishable, TRBV6-2 and TRBV6-3 among them, were omitted from analysis.

This clonotype was sampled from a man between 18 and 35 years old in good health and CMV-seronegative. Sequencing input: PBMCs. The J gene is TRBJ1-1, the V gene TRBV28; no firm D call. The CDR3 DNA is TGTGCCAGCAGTTCTACAGCAATGAACACTGAAGCTTTCTTT. Amino acids: CASSSTAMNTEAFF.